A selection of T cell receptor beta chains follows, all from one sample in a study of cytomegalovirus exposure and HLA in healthy donors. Sequencing was performed with immunoSEQ multiplex PCR; in TCRdb, only in-frame clones are kept and a portion is missing. In the table there are about 130,000 clones, 65% to 80% of which are singletons. Sequenced input: PBMCs. These receptors were collected from a woman aged 40-49 years in good health and CMV-seronegative. The CDR3 runs from the conserved cysteine through the conserved F or W. D genes are given only for firm matches. Only part of the rows carry a size: once, few, many, or a class if the clone is expanded.

once . TRBJ2-1 TRBV7-3 CASSLKRFDEQFF TGTGCCAGCAGCTTAAAGAGGTTTGATGAGCAGTTCTTC
. TRBD1 TRBJ1-4 TRBV7-9 CASSLPGQGARVDEKLFF TGTGCCAGCAGCTTACCGGGACAGGGGGCGAGGGTGGATGAAAAACTGTTTTTT
few TRBD2 TRBJ2-7 TRBV19 CASSPGLAKSYEQYF TGTGCCAGTTCGCCGGGACTAGCGAAGTCCTACGAGCAGTACTTC
. TRBD2 TRBJ2-1 TRBV7-8 CASSAGEAGVYNEQFF TGTGCCAGCAGCGCGGGGGAGGCGGGAGTCTACAATGAGCAGTTCTTC
. . TRBJ1-5 TRBV11-3 CASSKTSYSNQPQHF TGTGCCAGCAGCAAGACATCCTATAGCAATCAGCCCCAGCATTTT
. . TRBJ1-6 TRBV28 CASSLIEGVNSPLHF TGTGCCAGCAGTTTAATTGAGGGTGTTAATTCACCCCTCCACTTT
. . TRBJ1-1 TRBV11-1 CASATRGGTEAFF TGTGCCAGCGCGACAAGAGGAGGCACTGAAGCTTTCTTT
. TRBD1 TRBJ1-1 TRBV29-1 CSERTSIGNRGNTEAFF TGCAGCGAAAGAACATCGATCGGCAACAGGGGGAACACTGAAGCTTTCTTT
. TRBD1 TRBJ1-1 TRBV2 CASSELAGGGTEAFF TGTGCCAGCAGTGAACTAGCAGGGGGTGGAACTGAAGCTTTCTTT
. TRBD2 TRBJ2-3 TRBV28 CASLPASGRDTQYF TGTGCCAGCCTCCCGGCTAGCGGGAGAGATACGCAGTATTTT
once . TRBJ1-1 TRBV6-6 CASSTTEQQNTEAFF TGTGCCAGCAGTACGACGGAACAGCAGAACACTGAAGCTTTCTTT
. TRBD2 TRBJ2-7 TRBV5-1 CASSLGLAATYEQYF TGCGCCAGCAGCTTAGGACTAGCGGCCACCTACGAGCAGTACTTC
. . TRBJ1-6 TRBV5-1 CASSFTLGGQRNSPLHF TGCGCCAGCAGCTTCACGTTGGGGGGGCAGAGGAATTCACCCCTCCACTTT
. TRBD2 TRBJ2-7 TRBV27 CASTLSGGSEQYF TGTGCCAGCACTCTCAGCGGGGGTTCTGAGCAGTACTTC
. TRBD2 TRBJ2-5 TRBV6-1 CASNELAGGRETQYF TGTGCCAGCAACGAACTAGCGGGGGGGCGAGAGACCCAGTACTTC
. TRBD2 TRBJ2-3 TRBV11-2 CASSLAEGGLDTDTQYF TGTGCCAGCAGCTTAGCAGAGGGGGGACTAGACACAGATACGCAGTATTTT
. TRBD2 TRBJ2-1 TRBV4-1 CASSHPPGSGGSSYNEQFF TGCGCCAGCAGCCATCCCCCAGGAAGCGGGGGGAGCTCCTACAATGAGCAGTTCTTC
. TRBD2 TRBJ2-1 TRBV28 CASSSRFLAGNGQFF TGTGCCAGCAGTTCCCGTTTCCTAGCGGGAAATGGGCAGTTCTTC
. . TRBJ1-2 TRBV19 CASSLNPGLYGYTF TGTGCCAGTAGTCTAAACCCAGGTCTCTATGGCTACACCTTC
. TRBD2 TRBJ2-5 TRBV5-4 CASSLRVGRVETQYF TGTGCCAGCAGCTTGAGGGTCGGGAGGGTGGAGACCCAGTACTTC
. TRBD2 TRBJ2-7 TRBV11-2 CASSPSGGFEQYF TGTGCCAGCAGCCCTTCGGGAGGGTTCGAGCAGTACTTC
few . TRBJ1-2 TRBV30 CAWSDFPYGYTF TGTGCCTGGAGTGACTTCCCCTATGGCTACACCTTC
once . TRBJ1-1 TRBV6-1 CASSSRTGNTEAFF TGTGCCAGCAGTTCGAGAACAGGGAACACTGAAGCTTTCTTT
few TRBD1 TRBJ2-5 TRBV5-1 CASTLLGTEQETQYF TGCGCCAGCACCTTACTCGGGACAGAACAAGAGACCCAGTACTTC
. . TRBJ2-4 TRBV19 CASSTQGFDKNIQYF TGTGCCAGTAGTACCCAGGGGTTTGACAAAAACATTCAGTACTTC
. . TRBJ2-1 TRBV14 CASSHWRANEQFF TGTGCCAGCAGCCACTGGCGGGCAAATGAGCAGTTCTTC
. . TRBJ2-7 TRBV5-6 CASSWGTVGFYEQYF TGTGCCAGCAGCTGGGGGACTGTTGGGTTCTACGAGCAGTACTTC
. TRBD1 TRBJ1-5 TRBV23-1 CATTGTVSNQPQHF TGCGCCACCACCGGGACAGTTAGCAATCAGCCCCAGCATTTT
. . TRBJ2-7 TRBV7-9 CASSLAPASEQYF TGTGCCAGCAGCTTAGCGCCCGCGTCCGAGCAGTACTTC
. TRBD2 TRBJ2-2 TRBV27 CTSSLAGGRVNTGELFF TGTACCAGCAGTTTAGCGGGGGGGCGAGTGAACACCGGGGAGCTGTTTTTT
. TRBD2 TRBJ2-1 TRBV11-1 CASSTTSGRVSYNEQFF TGTGCCAGCAGCACAACTAGCGGGAGGGTTTCCTACAATGAGCAGTTCTTC
. . TRBJ1-2 TRBV6-1 CASSELGQLYGYTF TGTGCCAGCAGTGAATTGGGGCAGCTCTATGGCTACACCTTC
. . TRBJ2-6 TRBV7-2 CASSLAATTSGANVLTF TGTGCCAGCAGCTTAGCGGCAACCACATCTGGGGCCAACGTCCTGACTTTC
. TRBD1 TRBJ1-2 TRBV6-1 CASSPRTGPGYTF TGTGCCAGCAGTCCAAGGACAGGGCCGGGCTACACCTTC
. . TRBJ2-3 TRBV5-1 CASSLYGGDTQYF TGCGCCAGCAGCTTGTATGGGGGGGATACGCAGTATTTT
few . TRBJ2-4 TRBV7-2 CASSSTLAALAKNIQYF TGTGCCAGCAGCTCCACTCTCGCGGCGTTAGCCAAAAACATTCAGTACTTC
. TRBD1 TRBJ1-4 TRBV6-1 CASSEQGAYEKLFF TGTGCCAGCAGTGAACAGGGGGCGTACGAAAAACTGTTTTTT
. . TRBJ1-4 TRBV5-6 CASSSTVRATNEKLFF TGTGCCAGCAGCTCCACGGTCAGGGCGACTAATGAAAAACTGTTTTTT
. TRBD1 TRBJ1-4 TRBV11-2 CASSTTWTGEINPNEKLFF TGTGCCAGCAGCACCACCTGGACAGGGGAAATCAACCCCAATGAAAAACTGTTTTTT
few TRBD1 TRBJ2-7 TRBV28 CASGTGGFYEQYF TGTGCCAGTGGGACAGGGGGTTTCTACGAGCAGTACTTC
. . TRBJ2-7 TRBV19 CASSIAGPGDEQYF TGTGCCAGTAGTATAGCAGGGCCCGGCGACGAGCAGTACTTC